This paragraph reports one T cell receptor beta chain. Other DNA sequences in this specimen translate into the identical CDR3. Assay: immunoSEQ multiplex PCR; the TCRdb copy retains only in-frame clones and omits some. In the table there are some 80,000 clones, over 60% of which are singletons. This sample is drawn from a study of blood T cell repertoires in COVID-19. CDR1 and CDR2 (germline): SGHRS, YFSETQ. CDR3 length: 13 residues. Trimming took off 4 bases at V and 0 bases at J, with 8 bases between the two ends. The source is a woman older than 75 with active or convalescent COVID-19. The V call is TRBV5-1, the J call TRBJ2-7, with D possibly TRBD2 on 5 matching bases. The source material was peripheral blood. Written as DNA, the CDR3 is TGCGCCAGCAGCGAGGGTGCCTCCTACGAGCAGTACTTC. It specifies CASSEGASYEQYF.